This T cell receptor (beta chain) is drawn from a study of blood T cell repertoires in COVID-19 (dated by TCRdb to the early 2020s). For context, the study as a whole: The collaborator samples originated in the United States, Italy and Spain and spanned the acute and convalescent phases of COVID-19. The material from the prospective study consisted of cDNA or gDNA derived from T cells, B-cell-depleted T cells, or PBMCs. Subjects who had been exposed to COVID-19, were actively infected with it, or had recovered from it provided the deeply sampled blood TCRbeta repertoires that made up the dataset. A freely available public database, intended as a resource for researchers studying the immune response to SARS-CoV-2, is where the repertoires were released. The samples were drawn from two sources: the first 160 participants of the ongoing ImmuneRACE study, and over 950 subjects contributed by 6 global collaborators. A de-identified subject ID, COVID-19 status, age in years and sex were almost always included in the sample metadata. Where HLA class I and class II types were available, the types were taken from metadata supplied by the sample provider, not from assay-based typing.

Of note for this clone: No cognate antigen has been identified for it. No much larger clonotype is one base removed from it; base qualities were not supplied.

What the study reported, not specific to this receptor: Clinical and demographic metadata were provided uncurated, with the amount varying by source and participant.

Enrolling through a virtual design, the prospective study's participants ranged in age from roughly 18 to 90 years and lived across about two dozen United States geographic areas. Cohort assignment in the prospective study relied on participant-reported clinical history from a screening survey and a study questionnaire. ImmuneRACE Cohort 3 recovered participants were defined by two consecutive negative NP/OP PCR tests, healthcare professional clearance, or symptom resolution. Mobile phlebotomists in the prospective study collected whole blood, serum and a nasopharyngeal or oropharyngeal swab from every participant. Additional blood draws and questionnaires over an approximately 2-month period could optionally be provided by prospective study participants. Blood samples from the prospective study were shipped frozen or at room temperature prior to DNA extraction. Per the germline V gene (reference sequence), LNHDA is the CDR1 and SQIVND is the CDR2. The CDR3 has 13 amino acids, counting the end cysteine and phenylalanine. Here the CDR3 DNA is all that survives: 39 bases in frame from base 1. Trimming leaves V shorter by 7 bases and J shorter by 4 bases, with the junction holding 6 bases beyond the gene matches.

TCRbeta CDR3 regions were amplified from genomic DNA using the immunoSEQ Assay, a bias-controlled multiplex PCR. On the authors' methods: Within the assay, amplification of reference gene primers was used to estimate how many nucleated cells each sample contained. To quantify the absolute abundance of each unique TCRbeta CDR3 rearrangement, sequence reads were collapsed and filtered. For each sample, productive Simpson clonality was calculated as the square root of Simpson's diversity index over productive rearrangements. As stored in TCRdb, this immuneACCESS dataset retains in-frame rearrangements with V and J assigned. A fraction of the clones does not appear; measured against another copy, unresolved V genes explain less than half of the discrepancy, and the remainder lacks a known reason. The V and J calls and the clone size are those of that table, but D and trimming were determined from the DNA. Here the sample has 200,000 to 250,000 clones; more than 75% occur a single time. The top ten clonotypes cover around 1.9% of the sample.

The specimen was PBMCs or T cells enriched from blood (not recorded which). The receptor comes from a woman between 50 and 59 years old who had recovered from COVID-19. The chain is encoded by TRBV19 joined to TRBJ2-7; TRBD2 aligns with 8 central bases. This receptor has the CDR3 CASMGPGGYEQYF. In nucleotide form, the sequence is TGTGCCAGTATGGGCCCGGGGGGGTACGAGCAGTACTTC.